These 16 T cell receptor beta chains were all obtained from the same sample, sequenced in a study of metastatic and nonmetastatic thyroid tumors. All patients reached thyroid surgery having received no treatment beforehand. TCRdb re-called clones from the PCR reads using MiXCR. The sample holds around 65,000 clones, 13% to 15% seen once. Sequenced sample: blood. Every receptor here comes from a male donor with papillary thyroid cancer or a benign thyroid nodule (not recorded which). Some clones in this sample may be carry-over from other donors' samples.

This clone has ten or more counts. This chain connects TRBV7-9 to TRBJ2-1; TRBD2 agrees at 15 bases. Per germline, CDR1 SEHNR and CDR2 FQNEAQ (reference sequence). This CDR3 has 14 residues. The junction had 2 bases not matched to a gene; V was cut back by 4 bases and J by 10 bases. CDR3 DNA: TGTGCCAGCAGCTCGGGACTAGCGGGGGGCGAGCAGTTCTTC. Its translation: CASSSGLAGGEQFF.

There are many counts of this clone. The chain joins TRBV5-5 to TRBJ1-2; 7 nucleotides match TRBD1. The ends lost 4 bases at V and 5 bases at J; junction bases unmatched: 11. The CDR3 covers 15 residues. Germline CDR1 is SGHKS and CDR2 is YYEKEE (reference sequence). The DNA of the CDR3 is TGTGCCAGCAGCCCCGAACTGGACAGGCTTTATGGCTACACCTTC. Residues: CASSPELDRLYGYTF.

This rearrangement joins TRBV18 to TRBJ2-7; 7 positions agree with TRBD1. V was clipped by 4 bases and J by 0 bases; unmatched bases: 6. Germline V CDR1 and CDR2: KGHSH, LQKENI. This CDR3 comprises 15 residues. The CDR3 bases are TGTGCCAGCTCACTTCGAACAGGGGTCTCCTACGAGCAGTACTTC. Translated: CASSLRTGVSYEQYF.

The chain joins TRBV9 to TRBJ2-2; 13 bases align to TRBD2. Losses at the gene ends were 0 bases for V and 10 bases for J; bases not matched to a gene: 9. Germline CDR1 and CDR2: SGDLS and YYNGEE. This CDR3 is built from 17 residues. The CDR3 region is CASSVARLAGGTEELFF. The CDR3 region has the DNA TGTGCCAGCAGCGTAGCTAGACTAGCGGGAGGCACAGAGGAGCTGTTTTTT.

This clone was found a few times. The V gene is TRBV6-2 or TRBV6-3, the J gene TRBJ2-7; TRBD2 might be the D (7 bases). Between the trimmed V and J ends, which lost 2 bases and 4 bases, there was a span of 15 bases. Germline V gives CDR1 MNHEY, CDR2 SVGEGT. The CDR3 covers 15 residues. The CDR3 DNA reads TGTGCCAGCAGTTACGGCTACGGGGGGACATACGAGCAGTACTTC. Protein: CASSYGYGGTYEQYF.

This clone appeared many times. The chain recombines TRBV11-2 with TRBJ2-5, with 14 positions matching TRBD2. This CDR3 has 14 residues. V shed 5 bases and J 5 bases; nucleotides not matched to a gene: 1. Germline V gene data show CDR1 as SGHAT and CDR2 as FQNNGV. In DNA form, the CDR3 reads TGTGCCAGCAGCCGGACTAGCGGGGGGGAGACCCAGTACTTC. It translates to CASSRTSGGETQYF.

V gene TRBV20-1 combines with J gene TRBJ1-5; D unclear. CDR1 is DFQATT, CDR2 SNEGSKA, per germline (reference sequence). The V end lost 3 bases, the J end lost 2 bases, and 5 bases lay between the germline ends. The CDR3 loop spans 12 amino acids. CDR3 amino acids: CSASRGNQPQHF. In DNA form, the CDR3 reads TGCAGTGCTAGTAGGGGCAATCAGCCCCAGCATTTT.

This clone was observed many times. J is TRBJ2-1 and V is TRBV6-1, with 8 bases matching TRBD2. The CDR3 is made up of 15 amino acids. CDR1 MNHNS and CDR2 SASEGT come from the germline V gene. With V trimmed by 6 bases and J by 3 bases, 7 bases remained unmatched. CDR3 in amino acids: CASRRAGVFYNEQFF. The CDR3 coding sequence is TGTGCCAGCAGGAGAGCGGGAGTCTTCTACAATGAGCAGTTCTTC.

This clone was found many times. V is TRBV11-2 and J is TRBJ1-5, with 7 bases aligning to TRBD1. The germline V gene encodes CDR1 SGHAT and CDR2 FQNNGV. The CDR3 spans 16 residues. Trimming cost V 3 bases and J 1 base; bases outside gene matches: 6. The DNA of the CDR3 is TGTGCCAGCAGCTTCGTTACAGGGGCGAGCAATCAGCCCCAGCATTTT. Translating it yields CASSFVTGASNQPQHF.

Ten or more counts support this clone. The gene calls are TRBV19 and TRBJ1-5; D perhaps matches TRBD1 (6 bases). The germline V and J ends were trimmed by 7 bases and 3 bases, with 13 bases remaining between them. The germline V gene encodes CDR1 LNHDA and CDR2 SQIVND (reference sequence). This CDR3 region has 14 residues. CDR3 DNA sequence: TGTGCCAGTAAGTTCACAGGGCCCAATCAGCCCCAGCATTTT. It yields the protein CASKFTGPNQPQHF.

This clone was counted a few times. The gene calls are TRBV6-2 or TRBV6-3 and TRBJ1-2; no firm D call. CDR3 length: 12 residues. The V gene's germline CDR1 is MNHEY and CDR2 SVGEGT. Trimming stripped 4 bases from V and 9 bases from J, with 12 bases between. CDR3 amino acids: CASSSVGYCYTF. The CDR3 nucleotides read TGTGCCAGCAGTTCGGTTGGGTATTGCTACACCTTC.

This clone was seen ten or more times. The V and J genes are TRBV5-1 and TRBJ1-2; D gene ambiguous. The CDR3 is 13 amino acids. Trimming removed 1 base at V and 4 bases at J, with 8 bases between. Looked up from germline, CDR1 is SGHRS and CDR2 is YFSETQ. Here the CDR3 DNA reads TGCGCCAGCAGCTTGACAGCGAGCTATGGCTACACCTTC. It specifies CASSLTASYGYTF.

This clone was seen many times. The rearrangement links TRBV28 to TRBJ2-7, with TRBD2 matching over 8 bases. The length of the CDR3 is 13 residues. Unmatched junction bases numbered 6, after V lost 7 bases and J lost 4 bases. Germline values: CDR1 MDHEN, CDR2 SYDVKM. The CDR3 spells CASMRAGGYEQYF. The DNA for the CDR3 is TGTGCCAGCATGCGGGCGGGAGGTTACGAGCAGTACTTC.

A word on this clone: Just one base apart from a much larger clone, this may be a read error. CDR3 coding DNA: TGTGCCAGCAGTCATACTCAGGGAAGCGTAGCCTACAATGAGCAGTTCTTC. This translates into CASSHTQGSVAYNEQFF. The V call is TRBV3-1, the J call TRBJ2-1, with TRBD1 as a possible D gene (5 bases). Trimming stripped 6 bases from V and 2 bases from J, with 20 bases between. The CDR3 consists of 17 residues. The germline V gene has CDR1 LGHDT and CDR2 YNNKEL (reference sequence).

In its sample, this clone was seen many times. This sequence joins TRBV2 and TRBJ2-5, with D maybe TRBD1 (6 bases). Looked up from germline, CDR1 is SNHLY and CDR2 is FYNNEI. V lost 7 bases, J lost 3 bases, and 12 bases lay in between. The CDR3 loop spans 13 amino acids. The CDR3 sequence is CASISDSEETQYF. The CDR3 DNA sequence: TGTGCCAGCATTTCGGACAGCGAAGAGACCCAGTACTTC.

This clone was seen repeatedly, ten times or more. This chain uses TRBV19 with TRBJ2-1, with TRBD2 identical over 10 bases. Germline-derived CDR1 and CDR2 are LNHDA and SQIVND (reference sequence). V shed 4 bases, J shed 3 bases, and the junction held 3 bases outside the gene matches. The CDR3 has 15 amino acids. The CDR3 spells CASSTGTSDYNEQFF. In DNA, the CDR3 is TGTGCCAGTAGTACCGGGACTAGCGACTACAATGAGCAGTTCTTC.